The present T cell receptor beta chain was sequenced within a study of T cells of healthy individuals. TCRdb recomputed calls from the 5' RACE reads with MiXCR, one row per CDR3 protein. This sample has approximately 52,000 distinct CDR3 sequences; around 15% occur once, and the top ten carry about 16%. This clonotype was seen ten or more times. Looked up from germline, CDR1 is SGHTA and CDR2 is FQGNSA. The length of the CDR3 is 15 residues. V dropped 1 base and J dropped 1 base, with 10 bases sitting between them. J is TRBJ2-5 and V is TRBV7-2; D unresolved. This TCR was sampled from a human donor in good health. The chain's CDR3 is CASSLGLSTQETQYF. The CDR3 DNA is TGTGCCAGCAGCTTAGGTTTGTCCACCCAAGAGACCCAGTACTTC.